This T cell receptor beta chain stems from a study of CD8+ T cells in alopecia areata. General study findings and limits: Scalp samples also contribute reads from the resident alphabeta T cells found in normal skin. More clonal than normal scalp was lesional scalp, particularly alopecia totalis/universalis. Relative to mice, TCR sharing across patients was less clear, a difference possibly HLA-related.

RNA was extracted and reverse transcribed into cDNA as the sequencing template. Sequencing was performed with immunoSEQ multiplex PCR; in TCRdb, only in-frame clones are kept and a portion is missing. The repertoire has roughly 150,000 clones, around 57% of them found once; the top ten carry approximately 4.8%. As regards this clone: Its cognate antigen is unknown.

Germline V gene sequence: CDR1 GTSNPN, CDR2 SVGIG (reference sequence). The CDR3 sequence is 15 residues long. V shed 3 bases and J shed 1 base, with 12 bases lying between them. From PBMCs, CD4+ and CD8+ T cells were sorted. The TCR sequence derives from a human donor in good health. V gene TRBV30 combines with J gene TRBJ2-2; perhaps TRBD2 as D (5 bases). Sequenced sample: CD4+ T cells sorted from blood. The CDR3 DNA follows: TGTGCCTGGAGGCAATCCCGGGGGAACACCGGGGAGCTGTTTTTT. The encoded protein is CAWRQSRGNTGELFF.